The sequence of this T cell receptor (beta chain) was determined in a study of T cells after yellow fever vaccination. Across the whole study: CD3, CD45RA, CCR7 and CD95 guided sorting of the EM, EMRA, CM and Tscm memory subsets.

This clonotype was seen many times. CDR1 and CDR2 from the germline V gene are SEHNR and FQNEAQ (reference sequence). V was trimmed by 5 bases and J by 5 bases, leaving 5 bases between them. There are 11 residues in the CDR3. One entry per CDR3 protein results from TCRdb running MiXCR on the 5' RACE reads. The data show roughly 30,000 distinct CDR3 sequences, over 9.5% seen once. Findings of the study overall: A minor fraction of clonotypes spanned both CD4 and CD8 compartments. A secondary response was less intense yet reached its peak sooner, at day 5 versus 15.

This clonotype originated in a man aged 18 to 29 who received the YFV17D yellow fever vaccine. The V and J genes are TRBV7-9 and TRBJ2-3; no clear D. This specimen was PBMCs, either bulk or a sorted T-cell subset (CD4+, CD8+, memory, or dextramer-sorted; not recorded which), taken more than 13 days after the first yellow fever vaccination. This CDR3 is CASSEGDTQYF. CDR3 coding DNA: TGTGCCAGCAGCGAAGGAGATACGCAGTATTTT. Looking up the rest from reference TRBV7-9 and TRBJ2-3 gives the full variable domain: DTGVSQNPRHKITKRGQNVTFRCDPISEHNRLYWYRQTLGQGPEFLTYFQNEAQLEKSRLLSDRFSAERPKGSFSTLEIQRTEQGDSAMYLCASSEGDTQYFGPGTRLTVL.